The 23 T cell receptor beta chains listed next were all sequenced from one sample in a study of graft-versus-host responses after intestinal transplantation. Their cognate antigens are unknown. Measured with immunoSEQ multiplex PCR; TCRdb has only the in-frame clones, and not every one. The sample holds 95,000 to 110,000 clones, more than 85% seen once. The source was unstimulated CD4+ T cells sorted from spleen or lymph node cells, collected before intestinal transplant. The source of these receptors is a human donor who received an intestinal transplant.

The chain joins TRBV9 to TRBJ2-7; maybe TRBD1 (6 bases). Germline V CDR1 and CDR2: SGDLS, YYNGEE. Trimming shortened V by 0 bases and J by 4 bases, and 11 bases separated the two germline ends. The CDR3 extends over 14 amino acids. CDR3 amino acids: CASSVAAGAYEQYF. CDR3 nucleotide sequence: TGTGCCAGCAGCGTAGCAGCAGGGGCGTACGAGCAGTACTTC.

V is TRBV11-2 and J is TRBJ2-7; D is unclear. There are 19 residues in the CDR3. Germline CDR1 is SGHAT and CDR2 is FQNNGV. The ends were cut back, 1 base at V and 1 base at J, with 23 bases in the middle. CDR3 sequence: CASSLATHWGATPSYEQYF. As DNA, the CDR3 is TGTGCCAGCAGCTTAGCCACACATTGGGGTGCCACACCATCCTACGAGCAGTACTTC. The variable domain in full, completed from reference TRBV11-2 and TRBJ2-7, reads EAGVAQSPRYKIIEKRQSVAFWCNPISGHATLYWYQQILGQGPKLLIQFQNNGVVDDSQLPKDRFSAERLKGVDSTLKIQPAKLEDSAVYLCASSLATHWGATPSYEQYFGPGTRLTVT.

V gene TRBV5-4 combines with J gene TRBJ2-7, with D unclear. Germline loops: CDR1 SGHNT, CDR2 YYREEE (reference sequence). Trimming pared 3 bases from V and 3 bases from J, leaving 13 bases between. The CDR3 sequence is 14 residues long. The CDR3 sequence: CASSYRGGSYEQYF. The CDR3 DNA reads TGTGCCAGCAGCTATCGCGGTGGAAGCTACGAGCAGTACTTC.

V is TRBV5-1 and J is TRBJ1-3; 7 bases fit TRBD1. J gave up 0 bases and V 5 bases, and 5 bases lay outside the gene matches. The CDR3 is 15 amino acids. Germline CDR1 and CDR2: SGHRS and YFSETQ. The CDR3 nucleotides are TGCGCCAGCAGAACGGACAGGAACTCTGGAAACACCATATATTTT. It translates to CASRTDRNSGNTIYF.

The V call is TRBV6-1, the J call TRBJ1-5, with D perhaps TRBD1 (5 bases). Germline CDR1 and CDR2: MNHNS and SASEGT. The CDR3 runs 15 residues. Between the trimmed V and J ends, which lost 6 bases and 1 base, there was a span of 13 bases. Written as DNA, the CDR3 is TGTGCCAGCAGCACTTCTGGGGCGAGCAATCAGCCCCAGCATTTT. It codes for CASSTSGASNQPQHF.

CDR3 in amino acids: CASTPGELGAAFF. The CDR3 DNA reads TGTGCCAGCACCCCCGGCGAGTTAGGGGCGGCTTTCTTT. The rearrangement links TRBV28 to TRBJ1-1, with D tentatively TRBD1 (5 bases). The CDR3 has 13 amino acids. V was pared by 7 bases and J by 11 bases, with 20 bases between. CDR1 is MDHEN, CDR2 SYDVKM, per germline.

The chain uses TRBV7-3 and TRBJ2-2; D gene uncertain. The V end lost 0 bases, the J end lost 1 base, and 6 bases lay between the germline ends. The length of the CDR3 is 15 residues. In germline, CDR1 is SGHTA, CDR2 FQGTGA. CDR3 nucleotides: TGTGCCAGCAGCTTAACGTCTCTGAACACCGGGGAGCTGTTTTTT. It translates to CASSLTSLNTGELFF.

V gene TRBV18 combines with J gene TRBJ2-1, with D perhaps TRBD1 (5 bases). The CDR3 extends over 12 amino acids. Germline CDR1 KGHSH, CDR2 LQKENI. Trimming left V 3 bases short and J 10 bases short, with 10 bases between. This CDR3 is CASSPRVGEQFF. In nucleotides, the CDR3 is TGTGCCAGCTCACCCAGGGTGGGGGAGCAGTTCTTC. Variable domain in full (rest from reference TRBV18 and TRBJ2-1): NAGVMQNPRHLVRRRGQEARLRCSPMKGHSHVYWYRQLPEEGLKFMVYLQKENIIDESGMPKERFSAEFPKEGPSILRIQQVVRGDSAAYFCASSPRVGEQFFGPGTRLTVL.

The chain's CDR3 is CASSVGWGATNEKLFF. CDR3 nucleotides: TGTGCCAGCAGCGTAGGTTGGGGGGCAACTAATGAAAAACTGTTTTTT. The V gene is TRBV9, the J gene TRBJ1-4, with D perhaps matching TRBD1 (5 bases). CDR1 and CDR2 from the germline V gene are SGDLS and YYNGEE. The CDR3 loop spans 16 amino acids. With 0 bases removed from V and 0 bases from J, the gap between germline ends came to 9 bases.

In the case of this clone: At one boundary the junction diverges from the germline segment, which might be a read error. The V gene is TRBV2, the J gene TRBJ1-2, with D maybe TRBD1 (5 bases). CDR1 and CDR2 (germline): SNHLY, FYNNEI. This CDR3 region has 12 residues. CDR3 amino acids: CASTWDGRSFLF. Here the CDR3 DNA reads TGTGCCAGCACCTGGGACGGCCGGTCTTTTCTCTTC.

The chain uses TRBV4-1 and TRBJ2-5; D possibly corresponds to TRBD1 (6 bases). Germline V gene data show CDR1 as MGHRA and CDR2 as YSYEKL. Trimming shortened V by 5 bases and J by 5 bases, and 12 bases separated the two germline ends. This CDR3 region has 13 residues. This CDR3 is CASSIGRGETQYF. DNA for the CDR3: TGCGCCAGCAGCATTGGCAGGGGTGAGACCCAGTACTTC.

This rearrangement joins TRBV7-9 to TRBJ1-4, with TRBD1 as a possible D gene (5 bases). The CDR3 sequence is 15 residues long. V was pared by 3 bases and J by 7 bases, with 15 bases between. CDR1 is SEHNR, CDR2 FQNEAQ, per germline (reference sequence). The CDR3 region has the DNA TGTGCCAGCAGCTTGTGGGGGAAAGTCGGTGAAAAACTGTTTTTT. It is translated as CASSLWGKVGEKLFF. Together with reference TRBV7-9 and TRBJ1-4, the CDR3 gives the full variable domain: DTGVSQNPRHKITKRGQNVTFRCDPISEHNRLYWYRQTLGQGPEFLTYFQNEAQLEKSRLLSDRFSAERPKGSFSTLEIQRTEQGDSAMYLCASSLWGKVGEKLFFGSGTQLSVL.

CDR3 amino acids: CAWNLGQGGYGYTF. The DNA for the CDR3 is TGTGCCTGGAACCTCGGACAGGGGGGATATGGCTACACCTTC. The chain is built from TRBV30 and TRBJ1-2, with 10 nucleotides matching TRBD1. The germline gives CDR1 GTSNPN, CDR2 SVGIG (reference sequence). CDR3 length equals 14 residues. V lost 4 bases and J lost 5; bases outside the gene matches: 7.

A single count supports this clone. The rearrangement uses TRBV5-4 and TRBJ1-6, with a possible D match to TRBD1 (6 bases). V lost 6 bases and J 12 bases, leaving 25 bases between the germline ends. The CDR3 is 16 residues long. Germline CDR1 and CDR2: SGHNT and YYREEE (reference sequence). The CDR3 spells CASTLDAGALGGPLHF. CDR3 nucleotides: TGTGCCAGCACCCTAGACGCGGGGGCGCTGGGGGGACCCCTCCACTTT.

The CDR3 loop reads CAWSDRDENIQYF. CDR3 sequence (DNA): TGTGCCTGGAGTGACAGGGACGAAAACATTCAGTACTTC. V is TRBV30 and J is TRBJ2-4; D might be TRBD1 (6 bases). This CDR3 has 13 residues. V dropped 1 base and J dropped 5 bases, with 9 bases sitting between them. CDR1 and CDR2 from the germline V gene are GTSNPN and SVGIG (reference sequence).

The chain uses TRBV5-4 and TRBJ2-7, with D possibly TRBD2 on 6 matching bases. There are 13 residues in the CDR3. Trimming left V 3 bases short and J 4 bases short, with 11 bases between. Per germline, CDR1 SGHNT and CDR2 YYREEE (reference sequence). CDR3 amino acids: CASSWAGLYEQYF. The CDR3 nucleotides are TGTGCCAGCAGCTGGGCGGGGTTATACGAGCAGTACTTC.

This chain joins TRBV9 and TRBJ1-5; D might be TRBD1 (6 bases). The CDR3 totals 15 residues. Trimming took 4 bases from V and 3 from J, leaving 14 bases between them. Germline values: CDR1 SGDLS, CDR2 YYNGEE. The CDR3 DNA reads TGTGCCAGCAGCACAGGGCCGGGGAACAATCAGCCCCAGCATTTT. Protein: CASSTGPGNNQPQHF.

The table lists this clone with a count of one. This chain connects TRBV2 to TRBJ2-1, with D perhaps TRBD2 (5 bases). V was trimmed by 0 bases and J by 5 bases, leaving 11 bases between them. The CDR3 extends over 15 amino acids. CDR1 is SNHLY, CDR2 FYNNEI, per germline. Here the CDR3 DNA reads TGTGCCAGCAGTGAAGCGCTTCGGGGAAACAATGAGCAGTTCTTC. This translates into CASSEALRGNNEQFF.

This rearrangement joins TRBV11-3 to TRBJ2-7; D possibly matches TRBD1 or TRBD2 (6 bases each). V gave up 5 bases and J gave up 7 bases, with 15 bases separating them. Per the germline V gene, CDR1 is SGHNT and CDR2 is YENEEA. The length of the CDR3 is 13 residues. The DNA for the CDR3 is TGTGCCAGCAGCGTCAGGGGCGCGGGAGAGCAGTACTTC. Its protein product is CASSVRGAGEQYF. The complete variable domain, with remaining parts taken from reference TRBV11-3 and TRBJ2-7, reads EAGVVQSPRYKIIEKKQPVAFWCNPISGHNTLYWYLQNLGQGPELLIRYENEEAVDDSQLPKDRFSAERLKGVDSTLKIQPAELGDSAVYLCASSVRGAGEQYFGPGTRLTVT.

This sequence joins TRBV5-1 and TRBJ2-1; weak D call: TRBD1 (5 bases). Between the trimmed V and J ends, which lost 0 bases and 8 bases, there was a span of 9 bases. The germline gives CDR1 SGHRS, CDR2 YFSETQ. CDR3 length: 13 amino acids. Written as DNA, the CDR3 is TGCGCCAGCAGCTTGGGCAGGGCGGATGAGCAGTTCTTC. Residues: CASSLGRADEQFF.

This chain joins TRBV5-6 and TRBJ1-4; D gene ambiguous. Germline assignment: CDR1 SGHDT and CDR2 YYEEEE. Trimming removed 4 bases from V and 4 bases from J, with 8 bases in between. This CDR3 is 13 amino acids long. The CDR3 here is CASSPRNNEKLFF. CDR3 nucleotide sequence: TGTGCCAGCAGCCCCAGGAATAATGAAAAACTGTTTTTT.

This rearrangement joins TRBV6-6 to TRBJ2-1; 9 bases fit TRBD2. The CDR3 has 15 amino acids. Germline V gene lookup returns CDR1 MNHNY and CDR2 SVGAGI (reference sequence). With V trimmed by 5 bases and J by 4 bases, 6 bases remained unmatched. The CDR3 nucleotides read TGTGCCAGCAGTATAGCGGGAGTCCCTTACAATGAGCAGTTCTTC. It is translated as CASSIAGVPYNEQFF.

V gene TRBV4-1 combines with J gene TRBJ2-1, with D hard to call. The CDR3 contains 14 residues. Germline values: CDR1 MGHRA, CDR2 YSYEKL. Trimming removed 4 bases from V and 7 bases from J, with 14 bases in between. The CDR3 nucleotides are TGCGCCAGCAGCCTCCAGGCAGCCGGGAATGAGCAGTTCTTC. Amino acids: CASSLQAAGNEQFF.